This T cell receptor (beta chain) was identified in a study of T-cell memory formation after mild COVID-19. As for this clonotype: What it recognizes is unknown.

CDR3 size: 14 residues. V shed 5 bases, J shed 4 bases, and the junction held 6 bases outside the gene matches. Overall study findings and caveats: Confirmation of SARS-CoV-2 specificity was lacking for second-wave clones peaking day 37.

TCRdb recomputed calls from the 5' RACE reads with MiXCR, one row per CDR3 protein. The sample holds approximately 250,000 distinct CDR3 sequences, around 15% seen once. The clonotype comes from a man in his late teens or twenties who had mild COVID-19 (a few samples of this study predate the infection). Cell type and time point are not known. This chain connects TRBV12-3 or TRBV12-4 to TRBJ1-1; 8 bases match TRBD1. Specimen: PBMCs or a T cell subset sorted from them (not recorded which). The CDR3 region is CASSSSDRGTEAFF. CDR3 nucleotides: TGTGCCAGCAGTAGTTCCGACAGGGGCACTGAAGCTTTCTTT.